This T cell receptor (beta chain) is drawn from a study of regulatory T cells in long-lasting Graves disease. The sample holds many counts of this clonotype. As for time point: newly diagnosed GD, antithyroid drugs for less than 3 months. PBMC-extracted RNA yielded the TCR library. The CDR3 length is 14 residues. With 7 bases clipped from V and 5 bases from J, the junction kept 4 bases outside the gene matches. Germline V gene sequence: CDR1 MDHEN, CDR2 SYDVKM. The TCR beta library used iRepertoire HTBI primers with Arm-PCR amplification of CDR3. TCRdb re-analysed the multiplex PCR reads in MiXCR, keeping a single row per CDR3 protein. Of 370,000 or so distinct CDR3 sequences listed, roughly 17% are singletons. Another study also made use of these data, one on T cells in Graves' hyperthyroidism and ophthalmopathy. That paper adds: Blood held most thyroid clonotypes expanded above 0.001 frequency.

The clonotype originates from a woman aged 18-30 years with Graves disease. The genes are TRBV28 and TRBJ2-7; the match to TRBD2 covers 14 bases. The starting material was peripheral blood mononuclear cells (PBMCs), obtained at new diagnosis, from a patient treated with antithyroid drugs. The CDR3 bases are TGTGCCAGCACGACTAGCGGGAGGGCCCACGAGCAGTACTTC. Translation: CASTTSGRAHEQYF.